Each of the 30 T cell receptor beta chains below was sequenced from the same sample in a study of blood T cell repertoires in COVID-19. Repertoires were generated with immunoSEQ multiplex PCR, while TCRdb's copy carries only in-frame clones and drops some. The sample includes 350,000 to 450,000 clones, roughly 85% seen only once; the top ten take under 4%. The sequencing sample was made of peripheral blood. All receptors derive from a woman aged 18-29 years with acute or convalescent COVID-19.

The V gene is TRBV27, the J gene TRBJ2-7; 7 bases map to TRBD1. The J segment lost 0 bases and the V segment lost 6 bases, leaving 8 bases of the junction unmatched. This CDR3 is 15 amino acids long. Germline loops: CDR1 MNHEY, CDR2 SMNVEV (reference sequence). Here the CDR3 reads CASSLRGGFSYEQYF. The CDR3 bases are TGTGCCAGCAGCCTCCGAGGGGGCTTCTCCTACGAGCAGTACTTC.

V usage is TRBV10-3 and J usage is TRBJ2-1; the D gene is possibly TRBD2 (6 bases). The CDR3 runs to 15 residues. The V gene lost 2 bases and the J gene lost 9 bases, with 17 bases spanning the gap. Germline CDR1 and CDR2: ENHRY and SYGVKD. CDR3 DNA: TGTGCCATCAGTGAGCCACAAACGGGAGAGAGTGAGCAGTTCTTC. Its protein product is CAISEPQTGESEQFF.

This chain links TRBV11-2 with TRBJ1-1; D possibly corresponds to TRBD1 (5 bases). CDR3 length: 15 amino acids. V was cut by 5 bases and J by 1 base, with 14 bases left in between. Germline V CDR1 and CDR2: SGHAT, FQNNGV. CDR3 protein: CASSPHPGQNTEAFF. CDR3 bases: TGTGCCAGCAGCCCCCACCCCGGACAGAACACTGAAGCTTTCTTT. The entire variable domain, with the rest obtained from reference TRBV11-2 and TRBJ1-1, is as follows: EAGVAQSPRYKIIEKRQSVAFWCNPISGHATLYWYQQILGQGPKLLIQFQNNGVVDDSQLPKDRFSAERLKGVDSTLKIQPAKLEDSAVYLCASSPHPGQNTEAFFGQGTRLTVV.

The chain links TRBV5-6 to TRBJ1-5, with D maybe TRBD1 (5 bases). Germline V CDR1 and CDR2: SGHDT, YYEEEE. Trimming shortened V by 4 bases and J by 5 bases, and 10 bases separated the two germline ends. The CDR3 is made up of 13 amino acids. The CDR3 sequence: CASSRGDYQPQHF. In nucleotides, the CDR3 is TGTGCCAGCAGCCGGGGGGATTATCAGCCCCAGCATTTT.

The chain has TRBV9 and TRBJ1-2; TRBD1 agrees at 10 bases. Germline V gene lookup returns CDR1 SGDLS and CDR2 YYNGEE. The J segment lost 7 bases and the V segment lost 0 bases, leaving 12 bases of the junction unmatched. The length of the CDR3 is 17 residues. The CDR3 DNA reads as TGTGCCAGCAGCGTAGTGGGGGGGACAGGGGATTTGGGTGGCTACACCTTC. It yields the protein CASSVVGGTGDLGGYTF.

This chain joins TRBV6-5 and TRBJ1-2; possible D gene TRBD1, 6 bases. Germline values: CDR1 MNHEY, CDR2 SVGAGI. This CDR3 is built from 12 residues. V was cut by 11 bases and J by 7 bases, with 17 bases left in between. The CDR3 loop reads CAGGRLGGGYTF. Written as DNA, the CDR3 is TGTGCCGGGGGCAGGCTTGGGGGTGGCTACACCTTC.

V and J are TRBV27 and TRBJ1-5, with no clear D. The germline V and J ends were trimmed by 6 bases and 0 bases, with 18 bases remaining between them. CDR1 and CDR2 from the germline V gene are MNHEY and SMNVEV (reference sequence). This CDR3 region has 17 residues. Here the CDR3 reads CASSLLAGNPSNQPQHF. In DNA form, the CDR3 reads TGTGCCAGCAGCCTCCTGGCGGGGAACCCTAGCAATCAGCCCCAGCATTTT.

J is TRBJ1-6 and V is TRBV7-3; a weak D match, TRBD1 (5 bases). The CDR3 contains 15 residues. The V end was cut by 4 bases, the J end by 9 bases, with 16 bases between. Germline V CDR1 and CDR2: SGHTA, FQGTGA. CDR3 nucleotides: TGTGCCAGCAGCTCGCAGGGAGGCGACGTTTCACCCCTCCACTTT. Translated, it gives CASSSQGGDVSPLHF.

J is TRBJ2-1 and V is TRBV27; possible D gene TRBD2, 6 bases. The V and J ends lost 2 bases and 7 bases respectively, with 12 bases between them. Looked up from germline, CDR1 is MNHEY and CDR2 is SMNVEV (reference sequence). The CDR3 sequence is 14 residues long. This chain's CDR3 is CASSLGGFRNEQFF. The CDR3 DNA follows: TGTGCCAGCAGTTTAGGGGGGTTTCGAAATGAGCAGTTCTTC.

The chain uses TRBV7-3 and TRBJ2-1, with a tentative D call TRBD1 (5 bases). Trimming shortened V by 5 bases and J by 1 base, and 18 bases separated the two germline ends. There are 17 residues in the CDR3. Germline V gene data show CDR1 as SGHTA and CDR2 as FQGTGA. The CDR3 loop reads CASSSEDIQGSYNEQFF. CDR3 in DNA: TGTGCCAGCAGCAGCGAAGACATCCAGGGTTCCTACAATGAGCAGTTCTTC.

J is TRBJ2-7 and V is TRBV19, with 7 bases fitting TRBD1. CDR3 size: 15 residues. Germline assignment: CDR1 LNHDA and CDR2 SQIVND (reference sequence). The trim removed 5 bases at V and 3 bases at J, leaving 10 bases unmatched. For the CDR3, the DNA is TGTGCCAGTAGTCTACGGGTTCCAGGGGGCTACGAGCAGTACTTC. Its translation is CASSLRVPGGYEQYF.

The rearrangement links TRBV30 to TRBJ1-1, with D unresolved. V dropped 2 bases and J dropped 0 bases, with 10 bases sitting between them. Per germline, CDR1 GTSNPN and CDR2 SVGIG (reference sequence). The CDR3 totals 14 residues. CDR3 nucleotide sequence: TGTGCCTGGAGTCCATTAGAGATGAACACTGAAGCTTTCTTT. It translates to CAWSPLEMNTEAFF.

The chain recombines TRBV30 with TRBJ2-2; 7 bases align to TRBD1. The CDR3 extends over 15 amino acids. Trimming removed 0 bases from V and 3 bases from J; junction bases left unmatched: 4. Germline lookup yields CDR1 GTSNPN and CDR2 SVGIG (reference sequence). CDR3 nucleotides: TGTGCCTGGAGTGTAGGGGGCGCCGACACCGGGGAGCTGTTTTTT. It encodes CAWSVGGADTGELFF.

This chain uses TRBV28 with TRBJ1-6; a possible D gene is TRBD1 (6 bases). The CDR3 consists of 20 residues. The V end lost 4 bases, the J end lost 10 bases, and 32 bases lay between the germline ends. Germline V gives CDR1 MDHEN, CDR2 SYDVKM. The CDR3 nucleotides are TGTGCCAGCAGTTCCTCCGGGTTTCGGACCCTCGGGGGGCAAGGGTCACCCCTCCACTTT. Its protein is CASSSSGFRTLGGQGSPLHF.

This clone was seen once. The chain links TRBV7-3 to TRBJ2-7, with 9 bases aligning to TRBD2. The germline gives CDR1 SGHTA, CDR2 FQGTGA. The CDR3 length is 14 residues. J was trimmed by 5 bases and V by 6 bases; bases with no gene match: 8. The CDR3 DNA reads TGTGCCAGCAGTCCTAGCGGGGAGAGGAACGAGCAGTACTTC. This codes for CASSPSGERNEQYF.

V gene TRBV28 combines with J gene TRBJ2-1; a weak D match, TRBD2 (5 bases). The CDR3 runs to 15 residues. Germline values: CDR1 MDHEN, CDR2 SYDVKM. V lost 6 bases, J lost 6 bases, and 18 bases lay in between. The DNA for the CDR3 is TGTGCCAGCAGCCGCGGGTTCGGGTCGGGCAATGAGCAGTTCTTC. Amino acids: CASSRGFGSGNEQFF.

This clone appeared once. The chain joins TRBV25-1 to TRBJ2-3, with TRBD2 identical over 7 bases. The germline CDR1 and CDR2 sequences are MGHDK and SYGVNS. The J segment lost 11 bases and the V segment lost 10 bases, leaving 15 bases of the junction unmatched. The CDR3 spans 13 residues. CDR3 residues: CATAGTTLIGQYF. The CDR3 region has the DNA TGTGCCACGGCCGGGACTACCCTAATCGGGCAGTATTTT.

This rearrangement joins TRBV5-1 to TRBJ2-1; 9 bases map to TRBD2. The germline V gene encodes CDR1 SGHRS and CDR2 YFSETQ. This CDR3 comprises 17 residues. V gave up 4 bases and J gave up 7 bases; unmatched junction bases: 15. CDR3 sequence: CASSRNTLSGRINEQFF. The CDR3 DNA reads as TGCGCCAGCAGCCGGAACACCCTTAGCGGGAGAATAAATGAGCAGTTCTTC.

This clone appeared once. The chain is built from TRBV7-3 and TRBJ2-1; a possible D gene is TRBD2 (6 bases). The germline CDR1 and CDR2 sequences are SGHTA and FQGTGA. The CDR3 covers 13 residues. The V end was cut by 3 bases, the J end by 9 bases, with 12 bases between. CDR3 nucleotide sequence: TGTGCCAGCAGCTTTGTGGGGCGGGGTGAGCAGTTCTTC. Translation: CASSFVGRGEQFF. The variable domain in full, with the rest retrieved from reference TRBV7-3 and TRBJ2-1, is GAGVSQTPSNKVTEKGKYVELRCDPISGHTALYWYRQSLGQGPEFLIYFQGTGAADDSGLPNDRFFAVRPEGSVSTLKIQRTERGDSAVYLCASSFVGRGEQFFGPGTRLTVL.

This chain joins TRBV6-6 and TRBJ2-3, with 15 bases fitting TRBD2. The trim removed 5 bases at V and 2 bases at J, leaving 11 bases unmatched. CDR3 length: 19 residues. The V gene's germline CDR1 is MNHNY and CDR2 SVGAGI (reference sequence). CDR3 protein: CASSRTSGRGGTHTDTQYF. CDR3 bases: TGTGCCAGCAGTCGGACTAGCGGGAGGGGTGGGACCCACACAGATACGCAGTATTTT.

This clone was counted only a few times. The chain recombines TRBV28 with TRBJ1-5; 7 positions match TRBD1. CDR3 size: 14 residues. CDR1 and CDR2 from the germline V gene are MDHEN and SYDVKM. Trimming cost V 6 bases and J 9 bases; bases outside gene matches: 11. CDR3 sequence reads: CASSKLTGVWPQHF. The CDR3 DNA reads as TGTGCCAGCAGCAAACTTACAGGGGTTTGGCCCCAGCATTTT. Filled out from reference TRBV28 and TRBJ1-5, the complete variable domain reads DVKVTQSSRYLVKRTGEKVFLECVQDMDHENMFWYRQDPGLGLRLIYFSYDVKMKEKGDIPEGYSVSREKKERFSLILESASTNQTSMYLCASSKLTGVWPQHFGDGTRLSIL.

The chain has TRBV12-3 or TRBV12-4 and TRBJ1-1, with no clear D. The CDR3 is made up of 11 amino acids. Trimming removed 7 bases from V and 4 bases from J, with 7 bases in between. The DNA of the CDR3 is TGTGCCAGCAATCGAGGCACTGAAGCTTTCTTT. Residues: CASNRGTEAFF.

The J gene is TRBJ1-6, the V gene TRBV5-1; 10 nucleotides match TRBD1. The germline V gene has CDR1 SGHRS and CDR2 YFSETQ. V dropped 4 bases and J dropped 9; count of bases not matched to a gene: 7. This CDR3 has 15 amino acids. CDR3 region: CASSIAGTGVSPLHF. CDR3 DNA sequence: TGCGCCAGCAGCATAGCCGGGACAGGGGTTTCACCCCTCCACTTT.

This chain uses TRBV9 with TRBJ1-1; tentative D call: TRBD1 (6 bases). CDR3 size: 15 residues. Trimming left V 0 bases short and J 1 base short, with 10 bases between. Germline V gene data show CDR1 as SGDLS and CDR2 as YYNGEE. As DNA, the CDR3 is TGTGCCAGCAGCGTAGACAGGACAGCGAACACTGAAGCTTTCTTT. It encodes CASSVDRTANTEAFF.

This clone was recorded a few times. The V gene is TRBV19, the J gene TRBJ1-3; 8 nucleotides line up with TRBD1. V was clipped by 11 bases and J by 3 bases; unmatched bases: 12. CDR1 is LNHDA, CDR2 SQIVND, per germline (reference sequence). This CDR3 is built from 15 residues. CDR3 coding DNA: TGTGCCTCATCAGACAGGGGCCAGAGTGGAAACACCATATATTTT. Translated: CASSDRGQSGNTIYF.

The rearrangement links TRBV15 to TRBJ1-3; 8 nucleotides align to TRBD1. The germline CDR1 and CDR2 sequences are LNHNV and YYDKDF (reference sequence). The V and J ends lost 2 bases and 6 bases, in that order; junction bases with no gene match: 6. CDR3 length: 15 amino acids. The CDR3, as DNA: TGTGCCACCAGCAGATACGACAGGGGAGAAAACACCATATATTTT. Translated, it gives CATSRYDRGENTIYF. The full variable domain, with the rest looked up from reference TRBV15 and TRBJ1-3, is DAMVIQNPRYQVTQFGKPVTLSCSQTLNHNVMYWYQQKSSQAPKLLFHYYDKDFNNEADTPDNFQSRRPNTSFCFLDIRSPGLGDTAMYLCATSRYDRGENTIYFGEGSWLTVV.

The chain has TRBV5-4 and TRBJ2-7, with 7 bases fitting TRBD1. Trimming at V came to 1 base and at J to 4 bases, leaving 5 bases not matched to a gene. Germline loops: CDR1 SGHNT, CDR2 YYREEE (reference sequence). The CDR3 covers 14 residues. DNA of the CDR3: TGTGCCAGCAGCTTGAGAGGGGGCGAGTACGAGCAGTACTTC. It yields the protein CASSLRGGEYEQYF.

The chain couples TRBV7-2 to TRBJ1-2; TRBD1 matches at 8 bases. Germline values: CDR1 SGHTA, CDR2 FQGNSA. V was pared by 4 bases and J by 5 bases, with 12 bases of the junction left unmatched. This CDR3 is built from 16 residues. The CDR3 is CASSSGPDRVMYGYTF. The CDR3 DNA reads as TGTGCCAGCAGCTCGGGCCCGGACAGGGTCATGTATGGCTACACCTTC. The variable domain in full, with the rest retrieved from reference TRBV7-2 and TRBJ1-2, is GAGVSQSPSNKVTEKGKDVELRCDPISGHTALYWYRQSLGQGLEFLIYFQGNSAPDKSGLPSDRFSAERTGGSVSTLTIQRTQQEDSAVYLCASSSGPDRVMYGYTFGSGTRLTVV.

J is TRBJ2-4 and V is TRBV5-6; no clear D. The CDR3 runs to 15 residues. The V gene lost 1 base and the J gene lost 4 bases, with 12 bases spanning the gap. The germline CDR1 and CDR2 sequences are SGHDT and YYEEEE. The CDR3 sequence is CASSLTTTLKNIQYF. The CDR3 DNA follows: TGTGCCAGCAGCTTGACTACCACCCTAAAAAACATTCAGTACTTC.

The chain employs TRBV3-1 (or the pseudogene TRBV3-2) and TRBJ1-4, with 7 bases identical to TRBD1. The germline gives CDR1 LGHDT, CDR2 YNNKEL (reference sequence). Trimming took 4 bases from V and 7 from J; bases not matched to a gene: 6. The CDR3 loop spans 14 amino acids. The CDR3 spells CASSRQGGSEKLFF. The CDR3 coding sequence is TGTGCCAGCAGCCGCCAGGGGGGATCTGAAAAACTGTTTTTT.